This T cell receptor (beta chain) was identified during a study of cytomegalovirus exposure and HLA in healthy donors. Use of 60 Vbeta and 13 Jbeta primers characterized the PCR. Sequencing was performed with immunoSEQ multiplex PCR; in TCRdb, only in-frame clones are kept and a portion is missing. The sample lists 200,000 to 250,000 clones, approximately 80% seen once, with around 0.2% in the top ten. The CDR3 consists of 14 residues. Germline V CDR1 and CDR2: SGHNT, YENEEA. J was trimmed by 7 bases and V by 9 bases; bases with no gene match: 9. This receptor was obtained from a girl aged 2 to 10 in good health and CMV-seronegative. The sample consisted of PBMCs. The chain combines TRBV11-3 with TRBJ2-1, with 10 bases fitting TRBD2. The CDR3 here is CASQAGGPMNEQFF. The CDR3 coding sequence is TGTGCCAGTCAAGCGGGAGGGCCGATGAATGAGCAGTTCTTC.